This passage covers 25 T cell receptor beta chains from one sample sequenced in a study of cytomegalovirus exposure and HLA in healthy donors. TCRdb's table, derived via immunoSEQ multiplex PCR, lists solely in-frame clones and lacks some. The sample carries roughly 150,000 clones, 85% to 90% recorded once. What was sequenced was PBMCs. The receptors come from a man between 18 and 35 years old in good health and CMV-seropositive.

The chain carries TRBV27 and TRBJ1-1; D unclear. V was clipped by 4 bases and J by 5 bases, with 11 bases between them. Germline values: CDR1 MNHEY, CDR2 SMNVEV (reference sequence). This CDR3 has 13 residues. The CDR3 nucleotides read TGTGCCAGCAGTTCCCATACCCGGACTGAAGCTTTCTTT. Protein: CASSSHTRTEAFF.

This chain uses TRBV15 with TRBJ2-7; D is possibly TRBD1 (6 bases). Looked up from germline, CDR1 is LNHNV and CDR2 is YYDKDF (reference sequence). This CDR3 is built from 17 residues. The V gene lost 0 bases and the J gene lost 0 bases, with 15 bases spanning the gap. This CDR3 reads CATSREPGALSSYEQYF. The DNA for the CDR3 is TGTGCCACCAGCAGAGAACCAGGGGCCCTGAGCTCCTACGAGCAGTACTTC.

The V call is TRBV28, the J call TRBJ1-2; 7 bases align to TRBD1. The CDR3 has 13 amino acids. V shed 6 bases, J shed 2 bases, and the junction held 3 bases outside the gene matches. Germline CDR1 and CDR2: MDHEN and SYDVKM. DNA of the CDR3: TGTGCCAGCAGGTCGGGACAGAACTATGGCTACACCTTC. Translating gives CASRSGQNYGYTF.

This clone was seen once. This rearrangement joins TRBV5-1 to TRBJ2-5, with D tentatively TRBD1 (8 bases). The CDR3 extends over 15 amino acids. Per the germline V gene, CDR1 is SGHRS and CDR2 is YFSETQ. V lost 6 bases and J lost 4, with 19 bases in between. The chain's CDR3 is CASTTKDREGETQYF. The CDR3 nucleotides are TGCGCCAGCACCACTAAGGACAGGGAGGGAGAGACCCAGTACTTC. Using reference TRBV5-1 and TRBJ2-5 for the parts outside the CDR3, the full variable domain is KAGVTQTPRYLIKTRGQQVTLSCSPISGHRSVSWYQQTPGQGLQFLFEYFSETQRNKGNFPGRFSGRQFSNSRSEMNVSTLELGDSALYLCASTTKDREGETQYFGPGTRLLVL.

The V gene is TRBV10-3, the J gene TRBJ2-7; 8 bases align to TRBD2. The CDR3 is 13 amino acids. CDR1 and CDR2 from the germline V gene are ENHRY and SYGVKD. J was trimmed by 4 bases and V by 8 bases; bases with no gene match: 7. The CDR3 DNA reads TGTGCCATCGGACTAGCCCGGACTTACGAGCAGTACTTC. Protein sequence: CAIGLARTYEQYF.

The chain recombines TRBV7-9 with TRBJ2-6, with D possibly being TRBD2 (6 bases). The CDR3 has 19 residues. Germline loops: CDR1 SEHNR, CDR2 FQNEAQ (reference sequence). V shed 3 bases and J shed 0 bases, with 18 bases lying between them. Here the CDR3 reads CASSLIRGAGLSGANVLTF. DNA of the CDR3: TGTGCCAGCAGCTTGATTCGCGGGGCGGGGCTCTCTGGGGCCAACGTCCTGACTTTC. The variable domain in full, completed from reference TRBV7-9 and TRBJ2-6, reads DTGVSQNPRHKITKRGQNVTFRCDPISEHNRLYWYRQTLGQGPEFLTYFQNEAQLEKSRLLSDRFSAERPKGSFSTLEIQRTEQGDSAMYLCASSLIRGAGLSGANVLTFGAGSRLTVL.

The chain combines TRBV7-3 with TRBJ1-1; D is uncertain. The germline V and J ends were trimmed by 5 bases and 3 bases, with 19 bases remaining between them. Germline-derived CDR1 and CDR2 are SGHTA and FQGTGA. The CDR3 runs to 16 residues. The CDR3 is CASSRSKAGRDTEAFF. In DNA form, the CDR3 reads TGTGCCAGCAGCCGCTCTAAGGCCGGGCGGGACACTGAAGCTTTCTTT.

The rearrangement uses TRBV5-1 and TRBJ2-3; D is possibly TRBD1 (6 bases). CDR1 SGHRS and CDR2 YFSETQ come from the germline V gene. The CDR3 is 14 residues long. V was trimmed by 0 bases and J by 6 bases, leaving 11 bases between them. The CDR3 coding sequence is TGCGCCAGCAGCTTGGGAGACAGGAGGGATACGCAGTATTTT. It translates to CASSLGDRRDTQYF.

This clone was counted a few times. J is TRBJ2-7 and V is TRBV5-1; no definite D call. CDR3 length: 13 amino acids. Germline V CDR1 and CDR2: SGHRS, YFSETQ. V lost 4 bases to trimming and J lost 0 bases, with 8 bases between them. CDR3 loop: CASSVDISYEQYF. The CDR3 DNA reads as TGCGCCAGCAGCGTGGATATCTCCTACGAGCAGTACTTC.

The chain has TRBV19 and TRBJ2-2; TRBD2 matches 8 bases. This CDR3 spans 16 amino acids. In germline, CDR1 is LNHDA, CDR2 SQIVND (reference sequence). Trimming took 4 bases from V and 1 from J; bases not matched to a gene: 5. The CDR3 nucleotides read TGTGCCAGTAGTACCAGGACTAGCCGGAACACCGGGGAGCTGTTTTTT. Protein product: CASSTRTSRNTGELFF.

J is TRBJ1-3 and V is TRBV6-5; perhaps TRBD1 as D (6 bases). Looked up from germline, CDR1 is MNHEY and CDR2 is SVGAGI. Trimming stripped 0 bases from V and 0 bases from J, with 6 bases between. The CDR3 spans 15 residues. Here the CDR3 reads CASSYSGGSGNTIYF. CDR3 sequence (DNA): TGTGCCAGCAGTTACTCAGGGGGCTCTGGAAACACCATATATTTT.

This clone was counted once. The J gene is TRBJ1-2, the V gene TRBV7-9, with D unclear. The germline V gene has CDR1 SEHNR and CDR2 FQNEAQ (reference sequence). The CDR3 consists of 14 residues. Trimming removed 3 bases from V and 2 bases from J, with 10 bases in between. The CDR3 DNA sequence: TGTGCCAGCAGCTTTGGAGAAAACAACTATGGCTACACCTTC. It specifies CASSFGENNYGYTF.

The CDR3 region is CASSPRDRGVMNTEAFF. The CDR3 DNA reads TGCGCCAGCAGCCCCCGAGACAGGGGCGTTATGAACACTGAAGCTTTCTTT. The V call is TRBV5-1, the J call TRBJ1-1; 8 nucleotides align to TRBD1. Germline lookup yields CDR1 SGHRS and CDR2 YFSETQ. There are 17 residues in the CDR3. V was pared by 4 bases and J by 0 bases, with 11 bases of the junction left unmatched.

The gene calls are TRBV9 and TRBJ2-3, with TRBD2 matching over 13 bases. Trimming took 0 bases from V and 3 from J; bases not matched to a gene: 10. This CDR3 spans 19 amino acids. Germline assignment: CDR1 SGDLS and CDR2 YYNGEE. The CDR3 nucleotides read TGTGCCAGCAGCGTAGGGACTAGCGGGAGAGGGAGAGATACAGATACGCAGTATTTT. It codes for CASSVGTSGRGRDTDTQYF. Full variable domain (missing parts from reference TRBV9 and TRBJ2-3): DSGVTQTPKHLITATGQRVTLRCSPRSGDLSVYWYQQSLDQGLQFLIQYYNGEERAKGNILERFSAQQFPDLHSELNLSSLELGDSALYFCASSVGTSGRGRDTDTQYFGPGTRLTVL.

This chain connects TRBV27 to TRBJ2-7; no definite D call. Germline assignment: CDR1 MNHEY and CDR2 SMNVEV (reference sequence). The CDR3 is 15 amino acids. V was clipped by 5 bases and J by 2 bases, with 16 bases between them. The DNA of the CDR3 is TGTGCCAGCAGTAGTGGTAGTGGCGGAACCTACGAGCAGTACTTC. Translated, it gives CASSSGSGGTYEQYF.

The chain uses TRBV5-1 and TRBJ2-1; D unresolved. CDR1 is SGHRS, CDR2 YFSETQ, per germline. With 5 bases removed from V and 4 bases from J, the gap between germline ends came to 16 bases. The CDR3 sequence is 15 residues long. CDR3 sequence (DNA): TGCGCCAGCAGGCGGAGTTTTAATTCTTACAATGAGCAGTTCTTC. Its protein is CASRRSFNSYNEQFF.

The V gene is TRBV7-8, the J gene TRBJ2-6; D is unresolved. The germline gives CDR1 SGHVS, CDR2 FQNEAQ. V was pared by 6 bases and J by 2 bases, with 11 bases between. The CDR3 totals 15 residues. The CDR3 protein is CASSKKTPGANVLTF. In DNA form, the CDR3 reads TGTGCCAGCAGTAAAAAGACACCTGGGGCCAACGTCCTGACTTTC. Looking up the rest from reference TRBV7-8 and TRBJ2-6 gives the full variable domain: GAGVSQSPRYKVAKRGQDVALRCDPISGHVSLFWYQQALGQGPEFLTYFQNEAQLDKSGLPSDRFFAERPEGSVSTLKIQRTQQEDSAVYLCASSKKTPGANVLTFGAGSRLTVL.

The chain employs TRBV28 and TRBJ2-7; no firm D call. V dropped 3 bases and J dropped 4 bases, with 16 bases sitting between them. Germline-derived CDR1 and CDR2 are MDHEN and SYDVKM. This CDR3 has 15 amino acids. The CDR3 nucleotides read TGTGCCAGCAGTTTTTTAGCAGCTCCCATATACGAGCAGTACTTC. Translation: CASSFLAAPIYEQYF.

The chain combines TRBV10-3 with TRBJ2-1, with TRBD2 identical over 10 bases. From germline, CDR1 is ENHRY and CDR2 SYGVKD. V shed 3 bases and J 6 bases; nucleotides not matched to a gene: 5. This CDR3 is built from 15 residues. The CDR3 nucleotides are TGTGCCATCAGTGAAGGACTAGCGGAGACCAATGAGCAGTTCTTC. This sequence encodes CAISEGLAETNEQFF.

The chain carries TRBV19 and TRBJ2-3; 7 nucleotides match TRBD1. Trimming removed 9 bases from V and 1 base from J; junction bases left unmatched: 4. This CDR3 spans 13 amino acids. Germline V gives CDR1 LNHDA, CDR2 SQIVND (reference sequence). CDR3 bases: TGTGCCAGCCGGGACAGTGGCACAGATACGCAGTATTTT. It codes for CASRDSGTDTQYF.

In nucleotides, the CDR3 is TGTGCCAGCAGTTTGCCAAAGGGGGGGTGGCAGTTCTTC. This sequence encodes CASSLPKGGWQFF. This sequence joins TRBV28 and TRBJ2-1, with D tentatively TRBD2 (7 bases). V gave up 3 bases and J gave up 12 bases, with 15 bases separating them. The CDR3 consists of 13 residues. Germline CDR1 reads MDHEN; CDR2 reads SYDVKM.

The J gene is TRBJ2-1, the V gene TRBV29-1, with 9 nucleotides matching TRBD2. This CDR3 is 14 amino acids long. Germline CDR1 SQVTM, CDR2 ANQGSEA. J was trimmed by 7 bases and V by 4 bases; bases with no gene match: 8. The CDR3 coding sequence is TGCAGCGTTGCAACTTTAGCGGGAGTAAATGAGCAGTTCTTC. Encoded protein: CSVATLAGVNEQFF.

This chain uses TRBV28 with TRBJ1-4; 8 nucleotides agree with TRBD1. The CDR3 covers 15 residues. V was pared by 11 bases and J by 7 bases, with 15 bases of the junction left unmatched. Germline assignment: CDR1 MDHEN and CDR2 SYDVKM. CDR3: CASSAPSGGIEKLFF. The CDR3 nucleotides read TGTGCCTCCAGCGCCCCCTCAGGGGGCATTGAAAAACTGTTTTTT.

This chain uses TRBV29-1 with TRBJ1-1; 12 nucleotides align to TRBD1. From germline, CDR1 is SQVTM and CDR2 ANQGSEA. This CDR3 is 16 amino acids long. V lost 6 bases to trimming and J lost 2 bases; unmatched junction nucleotides: 10. Here the CDR3 reads CSVVGTGGAENTEAFF. CDR3 bases: TGCAGCGTAGTCGGGACAGGGGGCGCGGAAAACACTGAAGCTTTCTTT.

The J gene is TRBJ1-1, the V gene TRBV28; unclear D gene. V lost 5 bases to trimming and J lost 11 bases, with 18 bases between them. Germline CDR1 reads MDHEN; CDR2 reads SYDVKM. The CDR3 is 13 residues long. Written as DNA, the CDR3 is TGTGCCAGCAGTCTACGACAACCGTTGCAGGCTTTCTTT. This encodes CASSLRQPLQAFF.